This entry describes one T cell receptor (beta chain). V was trimmed by 1 base and J by 4 bases, leaving 20 bases between them. The CDR3 runs to 16 residues. Germline lookup yields CDR1 SQVTM and CDR2 ANQGSEA. Assay used: immunoSEQ multiplex PCR; TCRdb lists only in-frame clones, some missing. The table lists 20,000 to 25,000 clones, approximately 86% of them singletons. This specimen belongs to a study of OX40 agonist ivuxolimab in advanced cancers. Across the study: The dose-escalation cohort had hepatocellular carcinoma, melanoma, renal cell or head and neck cancer.

Patients with a history of autoimmune disease or on systemic immunosuppression were excluded. The rearrangement links TRBV29-1 to TRBJ2-7, with D perhaps matching TRBD2 (6 bases). The sequence was collected from an adult with an advanced solid tumor such as melanoma, head and neck, liver or kidney cancer. The sample in question was CD4+ or CD8+ T cells sorted from blood, obtained in a trial of the OX40 agonist ivuxolimab. The CDR3 nucleotides read TGCAGCGTTGAAGTTCAAGGACGGGGGAAAACGTACGAGCAGTACTTC. It is translated as CSVEVQGRGKTYEQYF.